Listed here are 27 T cell receptor beta chains from one sample, sequenced in a study of regulatory T cells in long-lasting Graves disease. Combining iRepertoire HTBI primers with Arm-PCR of CDR3 regions, the authors built TCR beta libraries. TCRdb recomputed calls from the multiplex PCR reads with MiXCR, one row per CDR3 protein. The data hold hundreds of thousands of distinct CDR3 sequences, with roughly 23% observed a single time. Time point of the sample: persistent/refractory GD, antithyroid drugs over 5 years with positive TRAb. Generation of the TCR library employed RNA extracted from PBMCs. Sequenced material: peripheral blood mononuclear cells (PBMCs), taken when the disease was refractory, from a patient treated with antithyroid drugs. These receptors originate from a female donor with Graves disease.

This clonotype has ten or more counts. This chain uses TRBV12-3 or TRBV12-4 with TRBJ2-7; 8 bases are shared with TRBD2. Unmatched junction bases numbered 9, after V lost 5 bases and J lost 6 bases. The CDR3 loop spans 14 amino acids. CDR3: CASSRSGLGSEQYF. The CDR3 nucleotides are TGTGCCAGCAGTCGATCGGGACTAGGGAGCGAGCAGTACTTC.

In this sample, this clonotype turned up many times. The chain carries TRBV27 and TRBJ2-6; D gene ambiguous. CDR1 is MNHEY and CDR2 is SMNVEV in the germline V gene (reference sequence). The CDR3 is 15 amino acids. Trimming cost V 5 bases and J 0 bases, with 8 bases left between them. The CDR3 sequence: CASSPNYSGANVLTF. The CDR3 DNA is TGTGCCAGCAGTCCAAACTACTCTGGGGCCAACGTCCTGACTTTC. Full variable domain (missing parts from reference TRBV27 and TRBJ2-6): EAQVTQNPRYLITVTGKKLTVTCSQNMNHEYMSWYRQDPGLGLRQIYYSMNVEVTDKGDVPEGYKVSRKEKRNFPLILESPSPNQTSLYFCASSPNYSGANVLTFGAGSRLTVL.

Notes on this clonotype: A read error is likely here: a far larger clone is one base away. The rearrangement joins TRBV12-3 or TRBV12-4 to TRBJ2-7; 9 nucleotides match TRBD2. There are 15 residues in the CDR3. The CDR3 protein is CASTPDSSGSYEQCF. The CDR3 DNA follows: TGTGCCAGCACTCCGGATAGTAGCGGGAGTTACGAGCAGTGCTTC.

Points on this clonotype: A much larger clonotype is one base distant, so this may be a read error. J is TRBJ2-7 and V is TRBV19; 11 bases match TRBD2. The CDR3 length is 13 residues. Trimming cost V 5 bases and J 6 bases; bases outside gene matches: 3. CDR1 and CDR2 from the germline V gene are LNHDA and SQIVND (reference sequence). This CDR3 is CASSYGTSGEQYF. The CDR3 bases are TGTGCCAGTAGTTACGGGACTAGCGGCGAGCAGTACTTC. Based on the CDR3 plus reference TRBV19 and TRBJ2-7, the full variable domain is DGGITQSPKYLFRKEGQNVTLSCEQNLNHDAMYWYRQDPGQGLRLIYYSQIVNDFQKGDIAEGYSVSREKKESFPLTVTSAQKNPTAFYLCASSYGTSGEQYFGPGTRLTVT.

This clonotype was recorded many times. The chain links TRBV11-2 to TRBJ1-2; no firm D call. V lost 5 bases to trimming and J lost 1 base, with 14 bases between them. Germline assignment: CDR1 SGHAT and CDR2 FQNNGV. The CDR3 runs to 15 residues. DNA of the CDR3: TGTGCCAGCAGCACCCCGGACGCCTATAACTATGGCTACACCTTC. This gives the protein CASSTPDAYNYGYTF.

This sequence joins TRBV15 and TRBJ1-1, with D unclear. CDR1 and CDR2 from the germline V gene are LNHNV and YYDKDF (reference sequence). V was clipped by 1 base and J by 0 bases, with 15 bases between them. The CDR3 is 17 amino acids. DNA for the CDR3: TGTGCCACCAGCAGAGGAGGCAGCGTTTACATGAACACTGAAGCTTTCTTT. Protein sequence: CATSRGGSVYMNTEAFF. The variable domain in full, with the rest retrieved from reference TRBV15 and TRBJ1-1, is DAMVIQNPRYQVTQFGKPVTLSCSQTLNHNVMYWYQQKSSQAPKLLFHYYDKDFNNEADTPDNFQSRRPNTSFCFLDIRSPGLGDTAMYLCATSRGGSVYMNTEAFFGQGTRLTVV.

This clonotype was picked up many times. This chain uses TRBV2 with TRBJ1-5; D is uncertain. Germline CDR1 is SNHLY and CDR2 is FYNNEI. V was clipped by 3 bases and J by 3 bases, with 6 bases between them. The CDR3 contains 13 residues. CDR3 nucleotide sequence: TGTGCCAGCAGTGATAAGGACAATCAGCCCCAGCATTTT. Protein sequence: CASSDKDNQPQHF.

In its sample, this clonotype was seen many times. This chain connects TRBV27 to TRBJ2-7; 9 bases map to TRBD1. This CDR3 has 16 amino acids. Trimming at V came to 5 bases and at J to 5 bases, leaving 13 bases not matched to a gene. Germline assignment: CDR1 MNHEY and CDR2 SMNVEV (reference sequence). Here the CDR3 DNA reads TGTGCCAGCAGTATATTCCCGGGACAGGGAAGGAACGAGCAGTACTTC. Amino acids: CASSIFPGQGRNEQYF.

This clonotype showed up many times. The chain links TRBV5-5 to TRBJ2-7; D perhaps matches TRBD2 (5 bases). CDR1 is SGHKS, CDR2 YYEKEE, per germline (reference sequence). Trimming stripped 5 bases from V and 3 bases from J, with 9 bases between. The CDR3 extends over 12 amino acids. Here the CDR3 reads CASSYRDYEQYF. The CDR3 nucleotides read TGTGCCAGCAGTTACCGGGACTACGAGCAGTACTTC.

The J gene is TRBJ1-4, the V gene TRBV7-9, with 10 bases that match TRBD1. The CDR3 sequence is 15 residues long. Germline trimming cut 5 bases from V and 5 bases from J; bases unmatched to any gene: 5. Germline CDR1 SEHNR, CDR2 FQNEAQ (reference sequence). CDR3 nucleotides: TGTGCCAGCAGCACAGGACAGGGGGAAAATGAAAAACTGTTTTTT. It yields the protein CASSTGQGENEKLFF.

V and J are TRBV10-3 and TRBJ2-3; D may be TRBD2 (6 bases). Germline CDR1 ENHRY, CDR2 SYGVKD. Trimming took off 9 bases at V and 1 base at J, with 14 bases between the two ends. This CDR3 is 14 amino acids long. The CDR3 here is CAIRQREGTDTQYF. The CDR3, as DNA: TGTGCCATAAGACAGAGGGAGGGCACAGATACGCAGTATTTT.

There are a few counts of this clonotype. V usage is TRBV19 and J usage is TRBJ2-1, with TRBD1 matching 8 bases. Trimming removed 4 bases from V and 0 bases from J; junction bases left unmatched: 2. The CDR3 loop spans 15 amino acids. Germline CDR1 and CDR2: LNHDA and SQIVND (reference sequence). CDR3 in amino acids: CASSRTGSSYNEQFF. In nucleotides, the CDR3 is TGTGCCAGTAGTAGGACAGGGAGCTCCTACAATGAGCAGTTCTTC.

In this sample, this clonotype turned up many times. The chain is built from TRBV6-1 and TRBJ1-5; 9 nucleotides agree with TRBD1. CDR1 is MNHNS and CDR2 is SASEGT in the germline V gene. V dropped 4 bases and J dropped 3; count of bases not matched to a gene: 10. This CDR3 comprises 17 residues. The CDR3 coding sequence is TGTGCCAGCAGTGGAAAAACAGGGGGCCGATACAATCAGCCCCAGCATTTT. This translates into CASSGKTGGRYNQPQHF.

V and J are TRBV19 and TRBJ2-7; D is uncertain. The CDR3 totals 13 residues. Germline assignment: CDR1 LNHDA and CDR2 SQIVND (reference sequence). Deletions cut 3 bases from V and 2 bases from J, with 8 bases between. For the CDR3, the DNA is TGTGCCAGTAGTATTTCGGTTACCTACGAGCAGTACTTC. Protein product: CASSISVTYEQYF.

This clonotype was seen ten or more times. The CDR3 region is CASSLAPFRIGRTEAFF. The CDR3 DNA follows: TGTGCCAGCAGTTTAGCGCCTTTTCGGATCGGACGAACTGAAGCTTTCTTT. The chain recombines TRBV12-3 or TRBV12-4 with TRBJ1-1; D is undetermined. The V and J ends lost 0 bases and 5 bases respectively, with 19 bases between them. The CDR3 covers 17 residues.

Of note for this clonotype: An end of the junction does not agree with germline; a read error may underlie this. This chain uses TRBV28 with TRBJ2-7; D is unresolved. The CDR3 runs 13 residues. The germline gives CDR1 MDHEN, CDR2 SYDVKM. CDR3 protein: CATLSGFSYKQYF. The CDR3 DNA sequence: TGTGCCACCTTGTCCGGGTTCTCCTACAAGCAGTACTTC. Together with reference TRBV28 and TRBJ2-7, the CDR3 gives the full variable domain: DVKVTQSSRYLVKRTGEKVFLECVQDMDHENMFWYRQDPGLGLRLIYFSYDVKMKEKGDIPEGYSVSREKKERFSLILESASTNQTSMYLCATLSGFSYKQYFGPGTRLTVT.

This clonotype was found a few times. This rearrangement joins TRBV28 to TRBJ1-5; possible D gene TRBD1, 6 bases. The CDR3 consists of 16 residues. Germline loops: CDR1 MDHEN, CDR2 SYDVKM. The V and J ends lost 4 bases and 0 bases respectively, with 13 bases between them. The CDR3 spells CASSSRTAYSNQPQHF. Written as DNA, the CDR3 is TGTGCCAGCAGTTCCCGGACAGCTTATAGCAATCAGCCCCAGCATTTT.

The rearrangement joins TRBV29-1 to TRBJ2-7, with D unclear. The CDR3 spans 12 residues. V lost 7 bases and J lost 4, with 14 bases in between. Germline V gene sequence: CDR1 SQVTM, CDR2 ANQGSEA. The CDR3 DNA reads as TGCAGCGCTGGGAATCCAGAATACGAGCAGTACTTC. Translation gives CSAGNPEYEQYF.

This clonotype came up many times. The chain couples TRBV2 to TRBJ1-1, with 8 bases lining up with TRBD1. The CDR3 covers 14 residues. CDR1 is SNHLY, CDR2 FYNNEI, per germline. V was clipped by 8 bases and J by 1 base; unmatched bases: 6. The CDR3 loop reads CASASDRANTEAFF. In DNA form, the CDR3 reads TGTGCCAGCGCCTCGGACAGGGCGAACACTGAAGCTTTCTTT.

In this sample, this clonotype turned up many times. The rearrangement joins TRBV28 to TRBJ2-7, with a weak D call TRBD2 (6 bases). The ends were cut back, 5 bases at V and 1 base at J, with 15 bases in the middle. The CDR3 runs to 15 residues. Germline V CDR1 and CDR2: MDHEN, SYDVKM. CDR3 nucleotide sequence: TGTGCCAGCAGTCCCCCAACCGGGAGTTCCTACGAGCAGTACTTC. Amino acids: CASSPPTGSSYEQYF.

The chain joins TRBV27 to TRBJ2-1; D gene unclear. Germline CDR1 MNHEY, CDR2 SMNVEV (reference sequence). This CDR3 has 12 amino acids. Trimming shortened V by 2 bases and J by 10 bases, and 9 bases separated the two germline ends. The CDR3 DNA is TGTGCCAGCAGTTTACTTGGTGGCGAGCAGTTCTTC. It is translated as CASSLLGGEQFF.

Details on this clonotype: An end of the junction does not agree with germline; a read error may underlie this. CDR3 DNA sequence: TGCAGCGTTACCAGATCCTACGACCAGTACTTC. This translates into CSVTRSYDQYF. The rearrangement links TRBV29-1 to TRBJ2-7; no firm D call. Germline CDR1 is SQVTM and CDR2 is ANQGSEA. CDR3 length: 11 residues.

There are a few counts of this clonotype. This chain joins TRBV28 and TRBJ2-7; TRBD2 agrees at 8 bases. The germline V gene encodes CDR1 MDHEN and CDR2 SYDVKM. The CDR3 contains 14 residues. V was pared by 7 bases and J by 7 bases, with 12 bases of the junction left unmatched. CDR3 bases: TGTGCCAGCACCCCTTTGGCGGGAGGAGGGGAGCAGTACTTC. Translation gives CASTPLAGGGEQYF.

The chain uses TRBV18 and TRBJ1-5, with D perhaps TRBD1 (5 bases). The V end was cut by 1 base, the J end by 3 bases, with 7 bases between. The CDR3 spans 14 residues. Germline loops: CDR1 KGHSH, CDR2 LQKENI. This chain's CDR3 is CASSPRQYNQPQHF. CDR3 in DNA: TGTGCCAGCTCACCACGACAGTACAATCAGCCCCAGCATTTT.

The sample holds many counts of this clonotype. V usage is TRBV28 and J usage is TRBJ2-5; D may be TRBD1 or TRBD2 (5 bases each). V lost 8 bases and J lost 2, with 9 bases in between. Germline-derived CDR1 and CDR2 are MDHEN and SYDVKM. The length of the CDR3 is 12 residues. The CDR3 protein is CASGGFQETQYF. Written as DNA, the CDR3 is TGTGCCAGCGGGGGATTTCAAGAGACCCAGTACTTC.

There are a few counts of this clonotype. The chain carries TRBV7-2 and TRBJ2-7; no clear D. The CDR3 has 14 amino acids. The V end was cut by 1 base, the J end by 3 bases, with 10 bases between. The germline V gene encodes CDR1 SGHTA and CDR2 FQGNSA. The CDR3 nucleotides read TGTGCCAGCAGCTTAGGAGCGAACAGCTACGAGCAGTACTTC. Amino acids: CASSLGANSYEQYF.

The rearrangement joins TRBV5-6 to TRBJ2-6; possibly TRBD2 for D (6 bases). With 0 bases removed from V and 0 bases from J, the gap between germline ends came to 13 bases. The CDR3 has 18 amino acids. From germline, CDR1 is SGHDT and CDR2 YYEEEE. CDR3 sequence: CASSLVGARDSGANVLTF. CDR3 sequence (DNA): TGTGCCAGCAGCTTGGTAGGGGCGCGGGACTCTGGGGCCAACGTCCTGACTTTC.